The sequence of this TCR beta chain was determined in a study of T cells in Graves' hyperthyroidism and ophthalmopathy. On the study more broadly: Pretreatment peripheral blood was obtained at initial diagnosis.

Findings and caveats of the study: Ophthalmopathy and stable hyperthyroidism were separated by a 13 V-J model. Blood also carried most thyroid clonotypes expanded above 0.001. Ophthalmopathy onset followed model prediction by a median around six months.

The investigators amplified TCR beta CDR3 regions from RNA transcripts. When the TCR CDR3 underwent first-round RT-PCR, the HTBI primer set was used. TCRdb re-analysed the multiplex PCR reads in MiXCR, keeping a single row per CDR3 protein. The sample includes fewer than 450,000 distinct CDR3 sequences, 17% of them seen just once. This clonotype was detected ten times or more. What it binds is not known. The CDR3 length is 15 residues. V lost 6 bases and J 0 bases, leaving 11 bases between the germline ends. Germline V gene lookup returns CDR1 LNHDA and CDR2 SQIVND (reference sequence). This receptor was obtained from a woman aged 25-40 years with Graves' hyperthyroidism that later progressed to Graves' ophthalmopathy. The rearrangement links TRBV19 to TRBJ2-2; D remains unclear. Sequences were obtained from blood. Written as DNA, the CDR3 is TGTGCCAGTAGCCGACTGAGCGCGAACACCGGGGAGCTGTTTTTT. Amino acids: CASSRLSANTGELFF.